This entry lists 22 T cell receptor beta chains sequenced from one sample in a study of T cells in Graves' hyperthyroidism and ophthalmopathy. Amplification of TCR beta CDR3 regions used RNA as the template. HTBI primers were the set used in a first-round RT-PCR of the TCR CDR3. TCRdb itself ran the multiplex PCR reads through MiXCR, one entry per CDR3 protein. The sample lists about 25,000 distinct CDR3 sequences, approximately 49% seen once, with around 23% in the top ten. The source material was blood. These receptors all stem from a woman in her thirties or forties with Graves' hyperthyroidism that later progressed to Graves' ophthalmopathy.

This clonotype occurred many times. The chain carries TRBV20-1 and TRBJ1-1; 8 bases align to TRBD1. The trim removed 7 bases at V and 10 bases at J, leaving 23 bases unmatched. Per germline, CDR1 DFQATT and CDR2 SNEGSKA (reference sequence). The CDR3 is 16 residues long. The CDR3 here is CSVPSAGTGPYGGAFF. CDR3 DNA: TGCAGTGTTCCATCAGCCGGGACAGGACCCTATGGGGGAGCTTTCTTT.

Remarks on this clonotype: Just one base apart from a much larger clone, this may be a read error. The chain couples TRBV27 to TRBJ1-2, with D unclear. With 5 bases removed from V and 8 bases from J, the gap between germline ends came to 24 bases. Germline-derived CDR1 and CDR2 are MNHEY and SMNVEV (reference sequence). The CDR3 covers 16 residues. This CDR3 is CASSPHLSQAAEGYTF. CDR3 nucleotides: TGTGCCAGCAGTCCCCATTTGTCCCAAGCTGCCGAGGGCTACACCTTC.

This chain uses TRBV9 with TRBJ2-1, with 9 bases fitting TRBD1. Germline V gene lookup returns CDR1 SGDLS and CDR2 YYNGEE. J gave up 4 bases and V 4 bases, and 9 bases lay outside the gene matches. The CDR3 is 16 amino acids. CDR3 amino acids: CASSPRPGQGYNEQFF. The CDR3 bases are TGTGCCAGCAGCCCCCGGCCGGGACAGGGATACAATGAGCAGTTCTTC.

The chain joins TRBV7-8 to TRBJ1-2, with 7 nucleotides matching TRBD1. Per germline, CDR1 SGHVS and CDR2 FQNEAQ. This CDR3 has 16 residues. Trimming cost V 5 bases and J 4 bases; bases outside gene matches: 13. CDR3 residues: CASSPGPQTGPYGYTF. DNA of the CDR3: TGTGCCAGCAGCCCAGGCCCCCAGACAGGGCCCTATGGCTACACCTTC.

By sample share, this clonotype is medium-sized. This chain joins TRBV5-4 and TRBJ2-7, with D perhaps matching TRBD2 (6 bases). The germline CDR1 and CDR2 sequences are SGHNT and YYREEE (reference sequence). The CDR3 runs 13 residues. V was pared by 4 bases and J by 6 bases, with 14 bases between. CDR3: CASSGGLAPEQYF. The CDR3, as DNA: TGTGCCAGCAGCGGGGGGTTGGCACCCGAGCAGTACTTC.

The gene calls are TRBV6-1 and TRBJ2-3; perhaps TRBD1 as D (5 bases). This CDR3 contains 15 residues. With 11 bases removed from V and 5 bases from J, the gap between germline ends came to 23 bases. The germline CDR1 and CDR2 sequences are MNHNS and SASEGT. CDR3 amino acids: CAFRHTSGIQDTQYF. CDR3 sequence (DNA): TGTGCCTTTCGCCACACGTCAGGGATACAAGATACGCAGTATTTT.

As concerns this clonotype: The CDR3 end shows no conserved phenylalanine or tryptophan, and so a read error is likely. The genes are TRBV7-2 and TRBJ1-6, with 9 bases aligning to TRBD1. V lost 5 bases and J lost 10; bases outside the gene matches: 9. CDR1 and CDR2 (germline): SGHTA, FQGNSA. This CDR3 contains 15 residues. DNA of the CDR3: TGTGCCAGCAGCCGATCCCGGGACAGGGACTCACCCCTCCACCTT. It encodes CASSRSRDRDSPLHL.

As regards this clonotype: At one end, the junction sequence differs from germline, possibly due to a read error. The J gene is TRBJ1-6, the V gene TRBV19; D gene uncertain. Germline CDR1 and CDR2: LNHDA and SQIVND (reference sequence). This CDR3 is built from 14 residues. The CDR3 sequence: CASSIRAPNSPLHF. The CDR3 DNA sequence: TGCGCCAGCAGTATAAGGGCACCGAATTCACCCCTCCACTTT.

In the case of this clonotype: Since no conserved phenylalanine or tryptophan closes the CDR3, a read error is the likely cause. It is unclear where the CDR3 begins or ends on the DNA, so no DNA is shown, and the CDR3 is as TCRdb lists it. The gene calls are TRBV20-1 and TRBJ2-1; the listed D gene, TRBD2, was not tested against the DNA. The length of the CDR3 is 15 amino acids, counting both ends. Germline CDR1 is DFQATT and CDR2 is SNEGSKA (reference sequence). CDR3 sequence reads: CSAPGTGGSLNEQSV.

This rearrangement joins TRBV29-1 to TRBJ2-1, with TRBD2 matching 9 bases. Germline CDR1 reads SQVTM; CDR2 reads ANQGSEA. J gave up 7 bases and V 1 base, and 8 bases lay outside the gene matches. CDR3 length equals 15 residues. The CDR3 sequence: CSVEGGASGVNEQFF. The CDR3, as DNA: TGCAGCGTTGAAGGGGGTGCTAGCGGGGTAAATGAGCAGTTCTTC.

J is TRBJ2-2 and V is TRBV19, with unresolved D. Germline-derived CDR1 and CDR2 are LNHDA and SQIVND (reference sequence). This CDR3 contains 10 residues. The V end lost 8 bases, the J end lost 4 bases, and 2 bases lay between the germline ends. CDR3 sequence: CASGTGELFF. The DNA for the CDR3 is TGTGCCAGTGGCACCGGGGAGCTGTTTTTT.

This clonotype has a count of ten or more. This rearrangement joins TRBV28 to TRBJ2-7, with D possibly being TRBD1 (6 bases). Germline V gene lookup returns CDR1 MDHEN and CDR2 SYDVKM. Trimming removed 8 bases from V and 2 bases from J, with 13 bases in between. The CDR3 has 13 residues. In DNA, the CDR3 is TGTGCCAGCGGACAGAGCGATACCTACGAGCAGTACTTC. Its translation: CASGQSDTYEQYF.

The chain combines TRBV7-9 with TRBJ2-7; possibly TRBD2 for D (5 bases). Germline CDR1 SEHNR, CDR2 FQNEAQ (reference sequence). CDR3 length equals 12 residues. Trimming took 5 bases from V and 3 from J, leaving 8 bases between them. In DNA form, the CDR3 reads TGTGCCAGCAGCCCTAGCATCTACGAGCAGTACTTC. This sequence encodes CASSPSIYEQYF.

This clonotype was counted at least ten times. The CDR3 nucleotides read TGTGCCAGCAGCTTAAAAACTAGCGGGAGTGCAGATACGCAGTATTTT. Protein product: CASSLKTSGSADTQYF. This chain connects TRBV7-9 to TRBJ2-3; TRBD2 matches at 11 bases. J gave up 4 bases and V 2 bases, and 5 bases lay outside the gene matches. The germline V gene has CDR1 SEHNR and CDR2 FQNEAQ (reference sequence). The length of the CDR3 is 16 residues.

Remarks on this clonotype: A much larger clone lies a single base off, so this may be a read error. V usage is TRBV27 and J usage is TRBJ2-7, with 7 bases fitting TRBD1. This CDR3 spans 14 amino acids. The V and J ends lost 4 bases and 7 bases, in that order; junction bases with no gene match: 10. The germline gives CDR1 MNHEY, CDR2 SMNVEV (reference sequence). The CDR3 loop is CASSYPGQPLEQYF. The CDR3 DNA follows: TGTGCCAGCAGTTACCCGGGACAGCCTCTGGAGCAGTACTTC.

DNA for the CDR3: TGTGCCAGCAAGGGACAGGGAGGGGAGCAGTACTTC. Amino acid sequence: CASKGQGGEQYF. The rearrangement links TRBV2 to TRBJ2-7, with 9 bases fitting TRBD1. The J segment lost 7 bases and the V segment lost 7 bases, leaving 5 bases of the junction unmatched. CDR3 length equals 12 residues. Germline V gives CDR1 SNHLY, CDR2 FYNNEI. The full variable domain, completed using reference TRBV2 and TRBJ2-7, is EPEVTQTPSHQVTQMGQEVILRCVPISNHLYFYWYRQILGQKVEFLVSFYNNEISEKSEIFDDQFSVERPDGSNFTLKIRSTKLEDSAMYFCASKGQGGEQYFGPGTRLTVT.

The chain joins TRBV7-2 to TRBJ2-3; D may be TRBD2 (5 bases). The V gene lost 5 bases and the J gene lost 1 base, with 10 bases spanning the gap. The germline V gene encodes CDR1 SGHTA and CDR2 FQGNSA. The CDR3 length is 14 residues. Here the CDR3 DNA reads TGTGCCAGCAGCCAAGGACTTGGCACAGATACGCAGTATTTT. Translating it yields CASSQGLGTDTQYF.

This clonotype was seen only a few times. The rearrangement joins TRBV6-1 to TRBJ1-6, with D uncertain. The CDR3 runs 10 residues. The ends were cut back, 11 bases at V and 14 bases at J, with 13 bases in the middle. Germline V gene lookup returns CDR1 MNHNS and CDR2 SASEGT. The CDR3 loop is CAARAEALHF. Written as DNA, the CDR3 is TGTGCCGCCCGGGCCGAGGCCCTCCACTTT.

The V and J genes are TRBV25-1 and TRBJ2-3, with D tentatively TRBD1 (6 bases). Germline loops: CDR1 MGHDK, CDR2 SYGVNS. The CDR3 extends over 13 amino acids. The V gene lost 3 bases and the J gene lost 3 bases, with 7 bases spanning the gap. The CDR3 protein is CASSERGTDTQYF. In DNA form, the CDR3 reads TGTGCCAGCAGTGAGAGGGGGACAGATACGCAGTATTTT.

This clonotype was seen a handful of times. Here the CDR3 DNA reads TGTGCCAGTAGTATACGAGCCGAACCGAAGCAGTTCTTC. Translating gives CASSIRAEPKQFF. This chain links TRBV19 with TRBJ2-1, with D uncertain. Trimming removed 2 bases at V and 11 bases at J, with 13 bases between. This CDR3 is 13 amino acids long. The germline CDR1 and CDR2 sequences are LNHDA and SQIVND (reference sequence).

This clonotype was observed once. V gene TRBV19 combines with J gene TRBJ1-5, with D possibly being TRBD1 (6 bases). With 5 bases removed from V and 2 bases from J, the gap between germline ends came to 10 bases. The CDR3 runs to 14 residues. Germline lookup yields CDR1 LNHDA and CDR2 SQIVND (reference sequence). The CDR3 spells CASSSAGGNQPQHF. The CDR3 DNA sequence: TGTGCCAGTAGTTCCGCAGGGGGCAATCAGCCCCAGCATTTT.

On this clonotype itself: This sequence may be a read error, since a much larger clone differs from it by one base. The V and J genes are TRBV6-4 and TRBJ1-2; the D gene is possibly TRBD1 (6 bases). The germline V gene has CDR1 MRHNA and CDR2 SNTAGT. This CDR3 is built from 14 residues. The V and J ends lost 5 bases and 7 bases respectively, with 17 bases between them. In DNA form, the CDR3 reads TGTGCCAGCAGTCCCAGGGGCGCGGGGTGTGGCTACACCTTC. Protein product: CASSPRGAGCGYTF.